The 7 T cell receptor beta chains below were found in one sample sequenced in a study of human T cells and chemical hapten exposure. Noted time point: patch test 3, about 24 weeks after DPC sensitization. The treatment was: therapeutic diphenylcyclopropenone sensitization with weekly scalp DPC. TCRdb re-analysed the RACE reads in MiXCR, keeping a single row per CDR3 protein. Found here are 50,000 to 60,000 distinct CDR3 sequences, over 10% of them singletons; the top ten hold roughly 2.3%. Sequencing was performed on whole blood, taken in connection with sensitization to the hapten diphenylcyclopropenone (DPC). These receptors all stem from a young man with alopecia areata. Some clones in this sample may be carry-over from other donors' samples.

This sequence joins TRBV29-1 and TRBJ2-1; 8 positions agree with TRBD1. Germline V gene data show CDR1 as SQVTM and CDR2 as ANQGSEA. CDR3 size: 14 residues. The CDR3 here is CSLDRGVPYNEQFF. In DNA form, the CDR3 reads TGCAGTCTCGACAGGGGCGTCCCCTACAATGAGCAGTTCTTC.

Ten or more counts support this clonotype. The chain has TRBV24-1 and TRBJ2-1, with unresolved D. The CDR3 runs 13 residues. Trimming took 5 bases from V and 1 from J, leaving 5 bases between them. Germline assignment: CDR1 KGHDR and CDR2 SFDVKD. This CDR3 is CATSVPSYNEQFF. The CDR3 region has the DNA TGTGCCACCAGTGTCCCGTCCTACAATGAGCAGTTCTTC.

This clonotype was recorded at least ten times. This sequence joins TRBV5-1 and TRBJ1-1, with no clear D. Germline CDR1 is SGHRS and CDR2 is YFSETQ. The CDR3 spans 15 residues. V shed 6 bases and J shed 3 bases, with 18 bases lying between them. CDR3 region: CASTPERPRDTEAFF. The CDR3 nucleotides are TGCGCCAGCACCCCGGAACGCCCGCGTGACACTGAAGCTTTCTTT.

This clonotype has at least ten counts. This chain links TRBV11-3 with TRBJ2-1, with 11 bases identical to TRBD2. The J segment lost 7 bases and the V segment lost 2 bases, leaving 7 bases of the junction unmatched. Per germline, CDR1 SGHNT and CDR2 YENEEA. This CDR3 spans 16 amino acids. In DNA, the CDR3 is TGTGCCAGCAGCTTAATAGCGGGGGGGCAGGTAAATGAGCAGTTCTTC. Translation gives CASSLIAGGQVNEQFF.

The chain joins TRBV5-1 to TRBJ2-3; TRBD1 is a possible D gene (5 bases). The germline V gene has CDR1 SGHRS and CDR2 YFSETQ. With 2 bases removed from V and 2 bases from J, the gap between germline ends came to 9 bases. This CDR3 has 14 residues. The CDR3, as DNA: TGCGCCAGCAGCTTCGGACAAAACACAGATACGCAGTATTTT. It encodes CASSFGQNTDTQYF. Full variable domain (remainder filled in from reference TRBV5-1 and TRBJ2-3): KAGVTQTPRYLIKTRGQQVTLSCSPISGHRSVSWYQQTPGQGLQFLFEYFSETQRNKGNFPGRFSGRQFSNSRSEMNVSTLELGDSALYLCASSFGQNTDTQYFGPGTRLTVL.

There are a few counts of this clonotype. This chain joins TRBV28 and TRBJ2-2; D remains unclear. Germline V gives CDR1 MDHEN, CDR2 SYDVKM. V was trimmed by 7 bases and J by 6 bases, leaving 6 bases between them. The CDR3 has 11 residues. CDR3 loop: CASTSPGELFF. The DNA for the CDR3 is TGTGCCAGCACCTCTCCCGGGGAGCTGTTTTTT.

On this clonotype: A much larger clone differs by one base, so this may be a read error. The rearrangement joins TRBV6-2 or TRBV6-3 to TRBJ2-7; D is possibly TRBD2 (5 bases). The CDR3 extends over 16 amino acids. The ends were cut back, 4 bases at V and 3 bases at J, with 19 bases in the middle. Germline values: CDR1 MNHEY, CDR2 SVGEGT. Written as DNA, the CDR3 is TGTGCCAGCAGTTGCTCACCCGGGAAAGGTATCTACGAGCAGTACTTC. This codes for CASSCSPGKGIYEQYF.